The 24 T cell receptor beta chains below come from one sample, sequenced in a study of T cells in Graves' hyperthyroidism and ophthalmopathy. The TCR beta CDR3 regions underwent amplification using RNA transcripts as the source. First-round RT-PCR with HTBI primers amplified the TCR CDR3 region. TCRdb fed the multiplex PCR reads into MiXCR, producing one record per CDR3 protein. The data show 600,000 to 850,000 distinct CDR3 sequences, over 15% seen once. The sequenced sample consisted of blood. The receptors were sampled from a woman between 45 and 65 years old with Graves' hyperthyroidism that later progressed to Graves' ophthalmopathy.

Many counts were recorded for this clonotype. The chain carries TRBV18 and TRBJ1-6; perhaps TRBD1 as D (6 bases). The CDR3 spans 15 residues. The V end lost 4 bases, the J end lost 10 bases, and 17 bases lay between the germline ends. The germline V gene encodes CDR1 KGHSH and CDR2 LQKENI. DNA of the CDR3: TGTGCCAGCTCACTCACCTTCAGGGGAGGATCACCCCTCCACTTT. This gives the protein CASSLTFRGGSPLHF. The full variable domain, its missing parts supplied by reference TRBV18 and TRBJ1-6, is NAGVMQNPRHLVRRRGQEARLRCSPMKGHSHVYWYRQLPEEGLKFMVYLQKENIIDESGMPKERFSAEFPKEGPSILRIQQVVRGDSAAYFCASSLTFRGGSPLHFGNGTRLTVT.

In its sample, this clonotype was seen many times. J is TRBJ1-5 and V is TRBV12-3 or TRBV12-4; possibly TRBD1 for D (6 bases). Trimming removed 6 bases at V and 4 bases at J, with 13 bases between. This CDR3 is 14 amino acids long. Here the CDR3 reads CASSFRQGNQPQHF. The CDR3, as DNA: TGTGCCAGCAGCTTCCGGCAGGGGAATCAGCCCCAGCATTTT.

The rearrangement uses TRBV7-9 and TRBJ1-1; D remains unclear. Trimming removed 5 bases from V and 5 bases from J, with 21 bases in between. The germline V gene encodes CDR1 SEHNR and CDR2 FQNEAQ (reference sequence). The CDR3 totals 16 residues. The CDR3 DNA is TGTGCCAGCAGCCCGACAATACCGCATATAGGGACTGAAGCTTTCTTT. Protein product: CASSPTIPHIGTEAFF.

CDR3 protein: CSADRGFSGANVLTF. In DNA, the CDR3 is TGCAGTGCCGACAGGGGCTTCTCTGGGGCCAACGTCCTGACTTTC. The rearrangement links TRBV20-1 to TRBJ2-6; 8 bases line up with TRBD1. CDR1 is DFQATT and CDR2 is SNEGSKA in the germline V gene (reference sequence). With 6 bases clipped from V and 0 bases from J, the junction kept 4 bases outside the gene matches. The CDR3 is 15 residues long.

This clonotype was seen only once. The J gene is TRBJ2-2, the V gene TRBV3-1; 15 bases fit TRBD2. The CDR3 is 18 residues long. V gave up 7 bases and J gave up 7 bases; unmatched junction bases: 13. CDR1 is LGHDT, CDR2 YNNKEL, per germline (reference sequence). The CDR3 spells CASISGTSGGSGIGELFF. The CDR3 nucleotides read TGTGCCAGCATCTCCGGGACTAGCGGGGGGTCGGGCATCGGGGAGCTGTTTTTT.

This clonotype was found a few times. The chain joins TRBV7-9 to TRBJ2-5; TRBD1 matches 11 bases. Germline loops: CDR1 SEHNR, CDR2 FQNEAQ (reference sequence). The V and J ends lost 5 bases and 7 bases, in that order; junction bases with no gene match: 9. The CDR3 length is 15 residues. The CDR3 sequence is CASSTRTGGRRTQYF. CDR3 in DNA: TGTGCCAGCAGCACCAGGACAGGGGGCCGTCGGACCCAGTACTTC.

This clonotype was seen only a few times. The rearrangement joins TRBV3-1 to TRBJ1-2; D might be TRBD1 (6 bases). CDR3 length: 13 amino acids. Germline CDR1 reads LGHDT; CDR2 reads YNNKEL (reference sequence). V was cut by 5 bases and J by 6 bases, with 13 bases left in between. The CDR3 bases are TGTGCCAGCAGCGGGGGGGGGGCTCATGGCTACACCTTC. As protein: CASSGGGAHGYTF.

This rearrangement joins TRBV20-1 to TRBJ2-3; TRBD1 aligns across 11 bases. V shed 6 bases, J shed 4 bases, and the junction held 9 bases outside the gene matches. This CDR3 is 15 amino acids long. Germline V gives CDR1 DFQATT, CDR2 SNEGSKA (reference sequence). The CDR3 loop is CSADGDRGAPDTQYF. The CDR3 DNA reads as TGCAGTGCAGATGGGGACAGGGGGGCGCCAGATACGCAGTATTTT.

This clonotype was picked up a small number of times. V is TRBV5-1 and J is TRBJ1-5; D might be TRBD1 (5 bases). Germline-derived CDR1 and CDR2 are SGHRS and YFSETQ. Trimming stripped 0 bases from V and 6 bases from J, with 10 bases between. The CDR3 is made up of 14 amino acids. CDR3: CASSLGYGAQPQHF. The CDR3 bases are TGCGCCAGCAGCTTGGGATACGGGGCTCAGCCCCAGCATTTT.

The V and J genes are TRBV20-1 and TRBJ2-3, with TRBD2 identical over 11 bases. The junction had 10 bases not matched to a gene; V was cut back by 0 bases and J by 2 bases. This CDR3 contains 18 residues. Germline CDR1 reads DFQATT; CDR2 reads SNEGSKA (reference sequence). CDR3 loop: CSARDRTLAGGITDTQYF. The DNA for the CDR3 is TGCAGTGCTAGAGATCGGACTCTAGCGGGGGGAATCACAGATACGCAGTATTTT.

This clonotype was recorded a few times. The V call is TRBV7-9, the J call TRBJ1-1; D call uncertain. There are 14 residues in the CDR3. Germline V gene data show CDR1 as SEHNR and CDR2 as FQNEAQ (reference sequence). Trimming removed 1 base at V and 4 bases at J, with 10 bases between. The CDR3 coding sequence is TGTGCCAGCAGCTTAGGATGGGCAGCCACTGAAGCTTTCTTT. Translated, it gives CASSLGWAATEAFF. Filled out from reference TRBV7-9 and TRBJ1-1, the complete variable domain reads DTGVSQNPRHKITKRGQNVTFRCDPISEHNRLYWYRQTLGQGPEFLTYFQNEAQLEKSRLLSDRFSAERPKGSFSTLEIQRTEQGDSAMYLCASSLGWAATEAFFGQGTRLTVV.

This clonotype was counted ten times or more. The genes are TRBV12-3 or TRBV12-4 and TRBJ1-4; the D gene is possibly TRBD1 (5 bases). The germline V and J ends were trimmed by 8 bases and 0 bases, with 19 bases remaining between them. The CDR3 spans 17 residues. In nucleotides, the CDR3 is TGTGCCAGCGGCTCTCGTCGGGGGACCGCAACTAATGAAAAACTGTTTTTT. Encoded protein: CASGSRRGTATNEKLFF.

J is TRBJ2-5 and V is TRBV5-1; D is unresolved. In germline, CDR1 is SGHRS, CDR2 YFSETQ. Between the trimmed V and J ends, which lost 3 bases and 0 bases, there was a span of 12 bases. CDR3 size: 15 residues. Written as DNA, the CDR3 is TGCGCCAGCAGCTCCCTAAGTGCGTACCAAGAGACCCAGTACTTC. Encoded protein: CASSSLSAYQETQYF.

This clonotype was seen many times. This chain uses TRBV12-5 with TRBJ1-4; 8 positions match TRBD1. CDR3 length: 16 amino acids. Germline V gene data show CDR1 as LGHNT and CDR2 as FRNRAP. V lost 7 bases to trimming and J lost 6 bases; unmatched junction nucleotides: 13. CDR3 loop: CASVPSGQGADEKLFF. CDR3 sequence (DNA): TGTGCTAGTGTCCCCTCGGGGCAGGGGGCAGATGAAAAACTGTTTTTT.

The chain employs TRBV15 and TRBJ2-3, with 8 bases fitting TRBD1. Germline trimming cut 0 bases from V and 4 bases from J; bases unmatched to any gene: 3. The CDR3 runs 15 residues. Germline V gene lookup returns CDR1 LNHNV and CDR2 YYDKDF (reference sequence). Here the CDR3 DNA reads TGTGCCACCAGCAGAGATGGCAGGGGGCCAGATACGCAGTATTTT. Protein sequence: CATSRDGRGPDTQYF.

This rearrangement joins TRBV7-2 to TRBJ2-1; D remains unclear. CDR3 length equals 13 residues. The V end lost 1 base, the J end lost 14 bases, and 15 bases lay between the germline ends. The V gene's germline CDR1 is SGHTA and CDR2 FQGNSA. CDR3 DNA sequence: TGTGCCAGCAGCTTAGTATTTGAGGAAATGGAGTTCTTC. It specifies CASSLVFEEMEFF.

This clonotype was counted between two and nine times. The rearrangement uses TRBV5-1 and TRBJ1-1; 12 bases fit TRBD1. Germline-derived CDR1 and CDR2 are SGHRS and YFSETQ. CDR3 length equals 16 residues. V shed 3 bases, J shed 4 bases, and the junction held 7 bases outside the gene matches. CDR3 region: CASSSGTGGMGTEAFF. For the CDR3, the DNA is TGCGCCAGCAGCTCAGGGACAGGGGGCATGGGCACTGAAGCTTTCTTT.

As concerns this clonotype: Lacking the conserved final phenylalanine or tryptophan, this CDR3 likely reflects a read error. The chain combines TRBV11-2 with TRBJ2-4, with 9 bases aligning to TRBD1. V shed 2 bases and J 2 bases; nucleotides not matched to a gene: 7. The germline V gene encodes CDR1 SGHAT and CDR2 FQNNGV. The CDR3 sequence is 17 residues long. CDR3 region: CASSLRGTGLTKNIQYL. The CDR3 DNA reads as TGTGCCAGCAGCTTAAGGGGGACAGGGCTCACCAAAAACATTCAGTACCTC.

The chain joins TRBV24-1 to TRBJ2-3; 7 nucleotides agree with TRBD1. CDR1 is KGHDR, CDR2 SFDVKD, per germline. The CDR3 totals 16 residues. The junction had 7 bases not matched to a gene; V was cut back by 4 bases and J by 1 base. The chain's CDR3 is CATSDDRESGTDTQYF. DNA for the CDR3: TGTGCCACCAGTGACGACAGGGAATCGGGCACAGATACGCAGTATTTT.

This clonotype was observed many times. This chain joins TRBV30 and TRBJ2-7; D is unclear. The CDR3 spans 13 residues. V was cut by 2 bases and J by 0 bases, with 8 bases left in between. Germline CDR1 GTSNPN, CDR2 SVGIG (reference sequence). As DNA, the CDR3 is TGTGCCTGGAGTCTGGTGGGCTCCTACGAGCAGTACTTC. Protein: CAWSLVGSYEQYF.

J is TRBJ2-3 and V is TRBV20-1; no definite D call. The CDR3 runs 11 residues. The ends were cut back, 3 bases at V and 4 bases at J, with 5 bases in the middle. The germline V gene encodes CDR1 DFQATT and CDR2 SNEGSKA (reference sequence). The CDR3 coding sequence is TGCAGTGCTAGTAGCCCAGATACGCAGTATTTT. Its protein is CSASSPDTQYF.

This clonotype was recorded a few times. This clone may be a read error of a much larger clone one base away. V usage is TRBV5-1 and J usage is TRBJ1-1; 9 nucleotides agree with TRBD1. Germline-derived CDR1 and CDR2 are SGHRS and YFSETQ. The CDR3 is made up of 14 amino acids. The CDR3 loop reads CVSSEGQGATEAFF. CDR3 DNA: TGCGTCAGCAGCGAGGGACAGGGCGCCACTGAAGCTTTCTTT.

This clonotype was picked up a small number of times. The chain employs TRBV6-1 and TRBJ1-2; D is unresolved. V was trimmed by 5 bases and J by 2 bases, leaving 12 bases between them. CDR1 is MNHNS and CDR2 is SASEGT in the germline V gene. The CDR3 covers 14 residues. In nucleotides, the CDR3 is TGTGCCAGCAGTCGGACTAATGGGAACTATGGCTACACCTTC. Encoded protein: CASSRTNGNYGYTF.

This clonotype occurred many times. The CDR3 bases are TGTGCCAGCAGTGAAGCTTGGGGTGAGACCCAGTACTTC. This translates into CASSEAWGETQYF. This rearrangement joins TRBV2 to TRBJ2-5, with D unclear. V lost 0 bases to trimming and J lost 5 bases, with 7 bases between them. The germline V gene encodes CDR1 SNHLY and CDR2 FYNNEI. The CDR3 loop spans 13 amino acids.